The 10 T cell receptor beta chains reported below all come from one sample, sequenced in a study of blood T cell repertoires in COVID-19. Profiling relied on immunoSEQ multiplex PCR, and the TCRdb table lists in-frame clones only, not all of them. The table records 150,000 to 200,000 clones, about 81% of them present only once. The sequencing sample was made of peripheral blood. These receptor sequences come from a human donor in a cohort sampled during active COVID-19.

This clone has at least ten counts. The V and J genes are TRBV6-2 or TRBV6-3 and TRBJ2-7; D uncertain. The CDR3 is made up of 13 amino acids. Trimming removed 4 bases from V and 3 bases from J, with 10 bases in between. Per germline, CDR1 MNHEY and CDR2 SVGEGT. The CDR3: CASSLLAFYEQYF. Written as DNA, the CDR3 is TGTGCCAGCAGTTTATTGGCCTTCTACGAGCAGTACTTC.

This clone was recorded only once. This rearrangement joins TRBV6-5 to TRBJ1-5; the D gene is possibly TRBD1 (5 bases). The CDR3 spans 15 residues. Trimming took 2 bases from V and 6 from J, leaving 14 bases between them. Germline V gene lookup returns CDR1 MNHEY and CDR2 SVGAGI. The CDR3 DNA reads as TGTGCCAGCAGTTACAGCGGGGGAATTCGTCAGCCCCAGCATTTT. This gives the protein CASSYSGGIRQPQHF.

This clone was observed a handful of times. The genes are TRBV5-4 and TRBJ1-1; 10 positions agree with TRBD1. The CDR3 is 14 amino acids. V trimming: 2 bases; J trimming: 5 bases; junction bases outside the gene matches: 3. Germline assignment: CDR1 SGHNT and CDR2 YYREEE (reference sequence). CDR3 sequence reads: CASSFDRGHTEAFF. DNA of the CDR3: TGTGCCAGCAGCTTCGACAGGGGGCATACTGAAGCTTTCTTT.

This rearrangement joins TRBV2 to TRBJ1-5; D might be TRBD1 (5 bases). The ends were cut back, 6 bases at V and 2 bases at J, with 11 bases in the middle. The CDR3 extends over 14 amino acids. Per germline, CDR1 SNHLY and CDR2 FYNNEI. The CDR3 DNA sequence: TGTGCCAGCAGCTACTCCAGGGGCAATCAGCCCCAGCATTTT. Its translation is CASSYSRGNQPQHF.

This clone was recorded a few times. Here the CDR3 reads CASSPKTGAVSGNTIYF. The DNA of the CDR3 is TGTGCCAGCTCACCGAAAACAGGGGCTGTCTCTGGAAACACCATATATTTT. This sequence joins TRBV18 and TRBJ1-3, with 7 bases fitting TRBD1. CDR3 length equals 17 residues. Trimming took 3 bases from V and 0 from J; bases not matched to a gene: 8. Germline values: CDR1 KGHSH, CDR2 LQKENI.

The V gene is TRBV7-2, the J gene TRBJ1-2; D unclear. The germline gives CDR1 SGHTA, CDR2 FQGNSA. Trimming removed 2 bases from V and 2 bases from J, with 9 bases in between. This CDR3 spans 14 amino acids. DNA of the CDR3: TGTGCCAGCAGCTTATGGCAGGCCAACTATGGCTACACCTTC. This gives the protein CASSLWQANYGYTF.

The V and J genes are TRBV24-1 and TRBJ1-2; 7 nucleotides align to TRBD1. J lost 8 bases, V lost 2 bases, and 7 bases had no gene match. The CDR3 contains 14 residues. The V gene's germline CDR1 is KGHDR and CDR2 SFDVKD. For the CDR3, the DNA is TGTGCCACCAGTGATTACGACAGGGCTTTCGGCTACACCTTC. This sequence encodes CATSDYDRAFGYTF.

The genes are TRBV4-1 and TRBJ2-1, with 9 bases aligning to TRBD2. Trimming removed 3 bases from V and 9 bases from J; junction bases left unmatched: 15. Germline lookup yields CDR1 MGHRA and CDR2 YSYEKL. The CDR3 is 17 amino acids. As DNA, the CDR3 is TGCGCCAGCAGCCACAGGAGCGGGGGGACCTCCCGAGGTGAGCAGTTCTTC. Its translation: CASSHRSGGTSRGEQFF.

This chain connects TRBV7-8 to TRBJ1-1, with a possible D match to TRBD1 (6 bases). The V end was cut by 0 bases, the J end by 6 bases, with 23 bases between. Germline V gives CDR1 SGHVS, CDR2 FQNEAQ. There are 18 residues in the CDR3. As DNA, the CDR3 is TGTGCCAGCAGCTTAGCCGTATCGGGACAAGACTTTAGGGCTGAAGCTTTCTTT. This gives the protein CASSLAVSGQDFRAEAFF. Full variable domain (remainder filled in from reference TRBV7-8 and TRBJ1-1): GAGVSQSPRYKVAKRGQDVALRCDPISGHVSLFWYQQALGQGPEFLTYFQNEAQLDKSGLPSDRFFAERPEGSVSTLKIQRTQQEDSAVYLCASSLAVSGQDFRAEAFFGQGTRLTVV.

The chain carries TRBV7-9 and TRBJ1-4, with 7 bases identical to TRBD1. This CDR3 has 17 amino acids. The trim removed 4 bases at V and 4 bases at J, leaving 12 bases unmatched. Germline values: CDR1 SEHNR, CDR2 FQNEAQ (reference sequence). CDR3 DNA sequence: TGTGCCAGCAGCTCTTTGACAGGGAATCTGGGTAATGAAAAACTGTTTTTT. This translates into CASSSLTGNLGNEKLFF.